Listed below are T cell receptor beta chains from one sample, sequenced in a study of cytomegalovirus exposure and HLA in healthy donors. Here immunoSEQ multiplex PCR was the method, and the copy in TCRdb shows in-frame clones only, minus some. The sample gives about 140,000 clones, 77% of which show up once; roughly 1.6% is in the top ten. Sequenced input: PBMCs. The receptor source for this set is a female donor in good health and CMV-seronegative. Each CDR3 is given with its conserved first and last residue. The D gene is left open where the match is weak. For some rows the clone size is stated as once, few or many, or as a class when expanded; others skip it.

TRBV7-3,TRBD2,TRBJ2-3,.,TGTGCCAGCAGCTTAACGGGAGGGACAGATACGCAGTATTTT,CASSLTGGTDTQYF
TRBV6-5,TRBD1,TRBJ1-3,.,TGTGCCACCACAGGGGACATCGGAAACACCATATATTTT,CATTGDIGNTIYF
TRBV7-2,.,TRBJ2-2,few,TGTGCCAGCAGCTTAGAAATTCAGGGGGAGCTGTTTTTT,CASSLEIQGELFF
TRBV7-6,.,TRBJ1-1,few,TGTGCCAGCAGCTTAGGAGCGGGTAACACTGAAGCTTTCTTT,CASSLGAGNTEAFF
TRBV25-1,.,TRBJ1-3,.,TGTGCCAGCACCGGCCGGGAGGGGACAAACACCATATATTTT,CASTGREGTNTIYF
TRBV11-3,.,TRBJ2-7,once,TGTGCCAGCAGCTTCACGGAAATGAGGGCGCAGTACTTC,CASSFTEMRAQYF
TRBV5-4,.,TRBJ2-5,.,TGTGCCAGCAGCCCGACCGGGTCTAGGACCCAGTACTTC,CASSPTGSRTQYF
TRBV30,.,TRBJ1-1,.,TGTGCCTGGAGTCGCATACCTTCGTCAGATAACACTGAAGCTTTCTTT,CAWSRIPSSDNTEAFF
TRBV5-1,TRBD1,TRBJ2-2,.,TGCGCCAGCAGCCACAGGACAGGCGAGTCAAACGGGGAGCTGTTTTTT,CASSHRTGESNGELFF
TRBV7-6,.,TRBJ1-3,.,TGTGCCAGCAGCCCGGGGCGGGGGCGAGGAAACACCATATATTTT,CASSPGRGRGNTIYF
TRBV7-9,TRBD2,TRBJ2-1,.,TGTTCCAGCAGTTTTCGAGGGCTAGCGGGATCCGATGAGCAGTTCTTC,CSSSFRGLAGSDEQFF
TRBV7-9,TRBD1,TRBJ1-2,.,TGTGCCAGCAGCTTAGCGGGACAGGAAAACCACTATGGCTACACCTTC,CASSLAGQENHYGYTF
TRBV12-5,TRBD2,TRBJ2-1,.,TGTGCTAGTGGTTTGGTCCTCCTAGCGGGAGTTACCTACAATGAGCAGTTCTTC,CASGLVLLAGVTYNEQFF
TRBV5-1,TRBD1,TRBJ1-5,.,TGCGCCAGCAGCCCGGGGGGGGGACAGGGGAATCAGCCCCAGCATTTT,CASSPGGGQGNQPQHF
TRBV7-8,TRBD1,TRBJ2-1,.,TGTGCCAGCAGCTACCCTACTGACAGGGACAGCTCCTACAATGAGCAGTTCTTC,CASSYPTDRDSSYNEQFF